This T cell receptor (beta chain) was identified in a study of blood T cell repertoires in COVID-19. Generated by immunoSEQ multiplex PCR, the TCRdb table keeps only in-frame clones and is missing some. This table holds about 320,000 clones, about 91% found once. Trimming at V came to 3 bases and at J to 2 bases, leaving 5 bases not matched to a gene. The CDR3 spans 15 residues. Germline CDR1 and CDR2: ENHRY and SYGVKD. Followed over time, Seattle patients had been enrolled while infection was active. This TCR was recovered from a woman aged 25 to 39 with COVID-19, enrolled during active disease. Input material: peripheral blood. This chain joins TRBV10-3 and TRBJ2-3, with 7 bases matching TRBD1. DNA for the CDR3: TGTGCCATCAGTGACCCGGGACAGATCACAGATACGCAGTATTTT. Its protein is CAISDPGQITDTQYF.